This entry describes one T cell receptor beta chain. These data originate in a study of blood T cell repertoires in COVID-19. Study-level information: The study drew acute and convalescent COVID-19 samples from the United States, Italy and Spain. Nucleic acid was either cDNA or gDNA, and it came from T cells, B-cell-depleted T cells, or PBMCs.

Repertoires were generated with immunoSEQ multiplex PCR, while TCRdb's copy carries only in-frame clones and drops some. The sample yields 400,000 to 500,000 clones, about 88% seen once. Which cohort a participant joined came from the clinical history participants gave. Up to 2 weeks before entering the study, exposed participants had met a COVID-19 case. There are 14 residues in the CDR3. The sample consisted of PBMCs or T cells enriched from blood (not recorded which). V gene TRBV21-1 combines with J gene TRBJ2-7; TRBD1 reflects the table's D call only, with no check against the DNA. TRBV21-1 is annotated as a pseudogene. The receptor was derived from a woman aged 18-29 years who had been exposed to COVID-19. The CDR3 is CASSSRQASYEQYF. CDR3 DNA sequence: TGTGCCAGCAGCTCCCGACAGGCCTCCTACGAGCAGTACTTC.